A single T cell receptor (beta chain) is shown here with its context. TCRdb's table, derived via immunoSEQ multiplex PCR, lists solely in-frame clones and lacks some. The sample contains about 1.5 million clones, approximately 98% of which appear only once. Germline V gene data show CDR1 as ENHRY and CDR2 as SYGVKD. With V trimmed by 8 bases and J by 4 bases, 11 bases remained unmatched. This CDR3 contains 15 residues. This sample is part of a study of shared clonotypes between healthy human individuals. The sample taken for sequencing was naive CD4+ T cells sorted from blood. Subset meaning: CD45RA+ positively selected. This receptor was taken from a man younger than 40 in good health. V gene TRBV10-3 combines with J gene TRBJ2-1, with 7 bases fitting TRBD2. CDR3 coding DNA: TGTGCCATCGCGGGGGAGGGCGGGAGTTACAATGAGCAGTTCTTC. Translation gives CAIAGEGGSYNEQFF.